Below, 20 T cell receptor beta chains from the same sample are listed, as sequenced in a study of response to subunit inactivated influenza vaccine. TCRdb re-called the RT-PCR reads with MiXCR, one entry per CDR3 protein. Of some 200,000 distinct CDR3 sequences listed, 9.5% to 15% are singletons. These data also formed part of another study, on T cells expressing NK-cell markers. Turning to that study: Researchers built TCR beta cDNA using 5'RACE template switching with UMIs.

The sample was CD8+ T cells sorted from PBMCs, taken about 12 days after vaccination. The source is a man between 45 and 60 years old who received an inactivated influenza vaccine.

This clonotype was observed at least ten times. The V call is TRBV11-2, the J call TRBJ2-1; D might be TRBD1 (7 bases). The CDR3 runs 14 residues. Germline V gene data show CDR1 as SGHAT and CDR2 as FQNNGV. V shed 1 base and J shed 9 bases, with 13 bases lying between them. The CDR3 is CASSLVRGAGEQFF. The CDR3, as DNA: TGTGCCAGCAGCTTAGTCAGGGGGGCCGGTGAGCAGTTCTTC.

In its sample, this clonotype was seen a few times. CDR3 region: CAINSGTSTETQYF. In DNA, the CDR3 is TGTGCCATCAATAGCGGGACTAGTACGGAGACCCAGTACTTC. This rearrangement joins TRBV10-3 to TRBJ2-5, with 8 bases identical to TRBD2. The CDR3 is made up of 14 amino acids. Germline CDR1 ENHRY, CDR2 SYGVKD. Germline trimming cut 7 bases from V and 5 bases from J; bases unmatched to any gene: 9.

This clonotype has only a few counts. The V and J genes are TRBV4-3 and TRBJ2-5, with 11 bases aligning to TRBD1. CDR1 is LGHNA, CDR2 YSLEER, per germline. V was clipped by 1 base and J by 5 bases; unmatched bases: 9. There are 17 residues in the CDR3. CDR3 loop: CASSQGRTGGLGETQYF. As DNA, the CDR3 is TGCGCCAGCAGCCAAGGACGGACAGGGGGCTTGGGGGAGACCCAGTACTTC.

This clonotype was found many times. This chain uses TRBV15 with TRBJ1-1; D ambiguous. Germline V lookup: CDR1 LNHNV, CDR2 YYDKDF (reference sequence). The CDR3 is 13 residues long. Trimming stripped 5 bases from V and 5 bases from J, with 12 bases between. CDR3 loop: CATSAWIGTEAFF. The CDR3 DNA is TGTGCCACCAGCGCCTGGATCGGGACTGAAGCTTTCTTT.

The chain recombines TRBV10-2 with TRBJ2-2, with 7 positions matching TRBD1. Losses at the gene ends were 3 bases for V and 2 bases for J; bases not matched to a gene: 9. This CDR3 is 17 amino acids long. Germline V CDR1 and CDR2: WSHSY, SAAADI. The CDR3 loop is CASSEDPTGRNTGELFF. CDR3 DNA sequence: TGCGCCAGCAGTGAAGACCCGACAGGGAGAAACACCGGGGAGCTGTTTTTT.

The table lists this clonotype with a few counts. The chain combines TRBV3-1 with TRBJ1-3; D not certain. V lost 4 bases and J lost 2, with 9 bases in between. The CDR3 covers 14 residues. Germline CDR1 and CDR2: LGHDT and YNNKEL (reference sequence). Here the CDR3 reads CASSPFTTGNTIYF. The CDR3 DNA sequence: TGTGCCAGCAGCCCGTTTACCACTGGAAACACCATATATTTT.

Only a few counts were recorded for this clonotype. The V and J genes are TRBV7-6 and TRBJ2-7, with 11 bases identical to TRBD1. This CDR3 comprises 16 residues. V lost 0 bases, J lost 3 bases, and 4 bases stayed unmatched. Germline CDR1 is SGHVS and CDR2 is FNYEAQ. Here the CDR3 reads CASSLAGGTGGYEQYF. The CDR3, as DNA: TGTGCCAGCAGCTTAGCGGGGGGGACAGGGGGCTACGAGCAGTACTTC.

The chain combines TRBV7-6 with TRBJ2-5; D is uncertain. V was shortened by 5 bases and J by 5 bases, with 15 bases between the two germline ends. This CDR3 has 14 amino acids. The germline gives CDR1 SGHVS, CDR2 FNYEAQ. CDR3 residues: CASSTRRARETQYF. The DNA for the CDR3 is TGTGCCAGCAGCACCCGAAGGGCTCGGGAGACCCAGTACTTC.

The rearrangement links TRBV4-1 to TRBJ2-3, with TRBD1 matching over 9 bases. Germline V CDR1 and CDR2: MGHRA, YSYEKL. The V segment lost 4 bases and the J segment 0 bases; nucleotides outside the gene matches: 11. The length of the CDR3 is 18 residues. CDR3 amino acids: CASSPSGGTGSSTDTQYF. The DNA for the CDR3 is TGCGCCAGCAGCCCATCTGGGGGGACAGGGTCTAGCACAGATACGCAGTATTTT.

The sample holds many counts of this clonotype. This rearrangement joins TRBV11-2 to TRBJ2-7; TRBD1 aligns across 8 bases. CDR3 length equals 11 residues. Per germline, CDR1 SGHAT and CDR2 FQNNGV. The ends lost 5 bases at V and 9 bases at J; junction bases unmatched: 3. As DNA, the CDR3 is TGTGCCAGCAGCGTTGGGACAGGGCAGTACTTC. Residues: CASSVGTGQYF.

The V call is TRBV5-1, the J call TRBJ2-3; TRBD2 might be the D (5 bases). The germline V gene has CDR1 SGHRS and CDR2 YFSETQ. Trimming took off 5 bases at V and 0 bases at J, with 7 bases between the two ends. This CDR3 region has 13 residues. The CDR3: CASRGLSTDTQYF. The CDR3 nucleotides are TGCGCCAGCAGAGGACTTAGCACAGATACGCAGTATTTT.

V usage is TRBV3-1 and J usage is TRBJ2-7; D is undetermined. V was shortened by 3 bases and J by 1 base, with 10 bases between the two germline ends. The CDR3 runs to 14 residues. CDR1 and CDR2 from the germline V gene are LGHDT and YNNKEL (reference sequence). The CDR3 reads CASSHRPRSYEQYF. CDR3 nucleotides: TGTGCCAGCAGCCACCGACCGCGGTCCTACGAGCAGTACTTC.

This clonotype was observed at least ten times. V gene TRBV7-3 combines with J gene TRBJ1-1; 7 bases are a match to TRBD1. The trim removed 2 bases at V and 0 bases at J, leaving 3 bases unmatched. CDR1 SGHTA and CDR2 FQGTGA come from the germline V gene. CDR3 length: 15 amino acids. In DNA, the CDR3 is TGTGCCAGCAGCTTAGAGGGACAGCTGAACACTGAAGCTTTCTTT. It encodes CASSLEGQLNTEAFF.

This chain connects TRBV29-1 to TRBJ2-7; TRBD1 might be the D (5 bases). CDR3 length equals 17 residues. Germline-derived CDR1 and CDR2 are SQVTM and ANQGSEA. Trimming cost V 6 bases and J 2 bases, with 26 bases left between them. The CDR3 spells CSVVTPSPRTPTYEQYF. CDR3 nucleotides: TGCAGCGTCGTCACCCCCTCACCCCGGACACCTACCTACGAGCAGTACTTC.

This clonotype has more than one count but fewer than ten. The V and J genes are TRBV12-3 or TRBV12-4 and TRBJ2-1; D ambiguous. The V and J ends lost 1 base and 2 bases respectively, with 6 bases between them. This CDR3 contains 14 residues. The CDR3 DNA reads TGTGCCAGCAGTTTAGGGTCCCCCTACAATGAGCAGTTCTTC. Residues: CASSLGSPYNEQFF.

This clonotype was observed a handful of times. The chain has TRBV18 and TRBJ2-7, with D possibly matching TRBD1 (6 bases). The CDR3 is 14 residues long. V was pared by 3 bases and J by 5 bases, with 14 bases between. The germline V gene encodes CDR1 KGHSH and CDR2 LQKENI. The chain's CDR3 is CASSPPDSPHEQYF. In DNA, the CDR3 is TGTGCCAGCTCACCCCCGGACAGTCCCCACGAGCAGTACTTC.

This rearrangement joins TRBV20-1 to TRBJ1-1, with a possible D match to TRBD1 (6 bases). The CDR3 consists of 14 residues. Deletions cut 0 bases from V and 1 base from J, with 9 bases between. Germline CDR1 reads DFQATT; CDR2 reads SNEGSKA (reference sequence). The CDR3 loop reads CSARDTGWNTEAFF. CDR3 nucleotides: TGCAGTGCTAGAGATACAGGGTGGAACACTGAAGCTTTCTTT.

V is TRBV6-5 and J is TRBJ2-5, with D possibly being TRBD2 (6 bases). This CDR3 has 14 amino acids. V was shortened by 2 bases and J by 4 bases, with 11 bases between the two germline ends. Germline-derived CDR1 and CDR2 are MNHEY and SVGAGI. This CDR3 reads CASSYGEELETQYF. CDR3 DNA: TGTGCCAGCAGTTACGGGGAGGAGTTAGAGACCCAGTACTTC.

This clonotype was recorded many times. The chain is built from TRBV19 and TRBJ2-1, with D tentatively TRBD1 (6 bases). Between the trimmed V and J ends, which lost 7 bases and 4 bases, there was a span of 11 bases. CDR3 length: 13 amino acids. The germline CDR1 and CDR2 sequences are LNHDA and SQIVND (reference sequence). Here the CDR3 DNA reads TGTGCCAGTAACCTAGGGGGATACAATGAGCAGTTCTTC. Residues: CASNLGGYNEQFF.

The table lists this clonotype with a few counts. This chain joins TRBV7-9 and TRBJ2-3, with 8 bases matching TRBD2. The CDR3 runs to 13 residues. V was pared by 1 base and J by 12 bases, with 6 bases of the junction left unmatched. Germline-derived CDR1 and CDR2 are SEHNR and FQNEAQ (reference sequence). The DNA for the CDR3 is TGTGCCAGCAGCTTAGGAAGCGGGGGCCATCAGTATTTT. It encodes CASSLGSGGHQYF.